A selection of T cell receptor beta chains follows, all from one sample in a study of identical twins. TCRdb passed the 5' RACE reads through MiXCR, listing each CDR3 protein once. The sample includes about 690,000 distinct CDR3 sequences, roughly 6% of them seen just once. The sample was naive T cells sorted from blood. These receptors came from a young man in good health. Both conserved end residues are part of each CDR3. Each record gives: V gene, J gene, D gene, clone size, CDR3 DNA, CDR3 protein. The D gene is left open where the match is weak. Part of the rows lack a size; the others show once, few, many or a class for expanded clones.

>TRBV6-2/TRBV6-3|TRBJ2-7|.|once
TGTGCCAGCAGCACCGGACAGAGCTCCTACGAGCAGTACTTC
CASSTGQSSYEQYF
>TRBV24-1|TRBJ1-1|.|many
TGTGCCACCAGTGATTTGGTCGGTGAAGCTTTCTTT
CATSDLVGEAFF
>TRBV27|TRBJ2-3|.|few
TGTGCCAGCAGCTACGGAAAGAACCTGCAGTATTTT
CASSYGKNLQYF
>TRBV6-1|TRBJ2-5|.|many
TGTGCCAGCAGGGGGGGGGGCCGAGAGACCCAGTACTTC
CASRGGGRETQYF
>TRBV28|TRBJ2-5|.|few
TGTGCCAGCAGTCCGGGGTTCCCCGGAGAGACCCAGTACTTC
CASSPGFPGETQYF
>TRBV6-5|TRBJ1-4|TRBD1|many
TGTGCCAGCAGTTACGGGACAGGGAAAGGGACTAATGAAAAACTGTTTTTT
CASSYGTGKGTNEKLFF
>TRBV5-1|TRBJ2-7|TRBD2|few
TGCGCCAGCAGCGGGGCTCTCGCGGGAGTTATCGAGCAGTACTTC
CASSGALAGVIEQYF
>TRBV6-1|TRBJ1-2|TRBD1|few
TGTGCCAGCAACCCCCGGGAGGGGACAGCTAACTATGGCTACACCTTC
CASNPREGTANYGYTF
>TRBV5-1|TRBJ2-3|TRBD2|.
TGCGCCAGCACGGGACTAGCGGGAAGCACAGATACGCAGTATTTT
CASTGLAGSTDTQYF
>TRBV6-1|TRBJ1-2|TRBD1|.
TGTGCCAGCAGTAGTGATCCGGGACAGGGTGTATTTGGCTACACCTTC
CASSSDPGQGVFGYTF
>TRBV5-6|TRBJ2-5|TRBD2|many
TGTGCCAGCAGCATGGGACTAGCGGGAGTAGAGACCCAGTACTTC
CASSMGLAGVETQYF
>TRBV11-2|TRBJ2-1|.|few
TGTGCCAGCAGCTTAGACAGGGACCCATACAATGAGCAGTTCTTC
CASSLDRDPYNEQFF
>TRBV12-3/TRBV12-4|TRBJ2-1|.|many
TGTGCCAGCAGTTTAGGGGCAGGTATCAATGAGCAGTTCTTC
CASSLGAGINEQFF
>TRBV9|TRBJ1-2|.|many
TGTGCCAGTGGGGTCGGGGACTATGGCTACACCTTC
CASGVGDYGYTF
>TRBV7-2|TRBJ2-5|.|many
TGTGCCAGCAGCTCGACAGGCGCAGAGACCCAGTACTTC
CASSSTGAETQYF
>TRBV20-1|TRBJ2-3|TRBD2|many
TGCAGTGTCCGGCTAGCGGGATTGACAGATACGCAGTATTTT
CSVRLAGLTDTQYF
>TRBV12-3/TRBV12-4|TRBJ2-1|TRBD2|many
TGTGCCAGCAGTCTTACTAGCGCCAGTCCAAATGAGCAGTTCTTC
CASSLTSASPNEQFF
>TRBV7-3|TRBJ2-2|.|few
TGTGCCAGCAGCGGGACCCGTGGAACCGGGGAGCTGTTTTTT
CASSGTRGTGELFF
>TRBV6-5|TRBJ2-3|TRBD2|.
TGTGCCAGCAGTTATCTAGGACTAGCGGGAGCCCGGCCGTATTTT
CASSYLGLAGARPYF
>TRBV11-1|TRBJ1-2|.|.
TGTGCCAGCAGCTTTGGAGACCCTTCTAACTATGGCTACACCTTC
CASSFGDPSNYGYTF
>TRBV4-3|TRBJ2-7|.|.
TGCGCCAGCAGCCGAACTGAGGTAGGGGGCTACGAGCAGTACTTC
CASSRTEVGGYEQYF
>TRBV9|TRBJ2-1|TRBD2|.
TGTGCCAGCAGCCTCAGACTAGCGGGAGAAAGGGGGGAGCAGTTCTTC
CASSLRLAGERGEQFF
>TRBV11-2|TRBJ2-3|TRBD2|.
TGTGCCAGCAGCGGGGGGACTAGCGGGCTAATCGGGGATACGCAGTATTTT
CASSGGTSGLIGDTQYF
>TRBV5-1|TRBJ2-3|TRBD1|many
TGCGCCAGCAAGACAGGGGGGTCATTTCGGCTCACAGATACGCAGTATTTT
CASKTGGSFRLTDTQYF
>TRBV12-3/TRBV12-4|TRBJ1-1|.|many
TGTGCCAGCAGTGACAGACCGAACACTGAAGCTTTCTTT
CASSDRPNTEAFF
>TRBV2|TRBJ1-5|.|few
TGTGCCAGCAGTGGGCCAGGGACGCCTAATAGCAATCAGCCCCAGCATTTT
CASSGPGTPNSNQPQHF
>TRBV30|TRBJ1-5|.|few
TGTGCCTGGAGTCGGGCGGGTAATCAGCCCCAGCATTTT
CAWSRAGNQPQHF
>TRBV29-1|TRBJ2-2|.|many
TGCAGCGTATCTGCCGTCGGGGAGCTGTTTTTT
CSVSAVGELFF
>TRBV5-1|TRBJ2-7|.|many
TGCGCCAGCAGCAACGTCTCCTACGAGCAGTACTTC
CASSNVSYEQYF
>TRBV6-2/TRBV6-3|TRBJ2-1|.|many
TGTGCCAGCAGTTACCCCTGGCAGGGGCCATTCTACAATGAGCAGTTCTTC
CASSYPWQGPFYNEQFF
>TRBV12-3/TRBV12-4|TRBJ1-1|.|.
TGTGCCAGCAGTTTAGCCGCAGGGAGGAACACTGAAGCTTTCTTT
CASSLAAGRNTEAFF
>TRBV24-1|TRBJ2-3|.|many
TGTGCCACCAGTGACGATCACAGGGCTGGATCAGATACGCAGTATTTT
CATSDDHRAGSDTQYF
>TRBV7-2|TRBJ1-5|.|many
TGTGCCAGCAGCTCACATGGGGGAAGCAATCAGCCCCAGCATTTT
CASSSHGGSNQPQHF
>TRBV27|TRBJ1-2|.|many
TGTGCCAGCAGATCGTACTCCGGAGACAACTATGGCTACACCTTC
CASRSYSGDNYGYTF
>TRBV6-4|TRBJ2-3|TRBD2|many
TGTGCCAGCAGGACCAACGTCCTAGCGGGAGGGCCTTCCACAGATACGCAGTATTTT
CASRTNVLAGGPSTDTQYF
>TRBV19|TRBJ2-2|.|.
TGTGCCACCGGGACTCCTAACACCGGGGAGCTGTTTTTT
CATGTPNTGELFF
>TRBV7-2|TRBJ2-7|TRBD1|many
TGTGCCAGCAGCGGACAGGGGTCATCCTACGAGCAGTACTTC
CASSGQGSSYEQYF
>TRBV7-6|TRBJ2-5|.|few
TGTGCCAGCAGCGGTCCAGGGGGGCAAGAGACCCAGTACTTC
CASSGPGGQETQYF
>TRBV29-1|TRBJ1-2|.|few
TGCAGCGTTGCACCGATAGCTAACTATGGCTACACCTTC
CSVAPIANYGYTF
>TRBV29-1|TRBJ2-1|.|many
TGCAGCGTTGACTACCGTTACAATGAGCAGTTCTTC
CSVDYRYNEQFF
>TRBV20-1|TRBJ1-3|TRBD1|few
TGCAGTGCTAGCCAGGGGGTTGGAAACACCATATATTTT
CSASQGVGNTIYF
>TRBV6-4|TRBJ1-1|.|.
TGTGCCAGCAGTTTGACTGCAGGGACTCCGAACACTGAAGCTTTCTTT
CASSLTAGTPNTEAFF
>TRBV12-3/TRBV12-4|TRBJ1-1|.|many
TGTGCCAGCAGTACAACCAGGGGGAACACTGAAGCTTTCTTT
CASSTTRGNTEAFF
>TRBV5-1|TRBJ1-5|.|few
TGCGCCAGCAGCTTGGATTCGGGGCCAGGGTCAGGGCAGCCCCAGCATTTT
CASSLDSGPGSGQPQHF